The 13 T cell receptor beta chains given below trace back to one sample, sequenced in a study of T cell responses to AZD1222 COVID-19 vaccine. The assay was immunoSEQ multiplex PCR, and TCRdb's table has in-frame clones only and misses some. Altogether tens of thousands of clones are present, roughly nine tenths being singletons, with the ten largest covering roughly 2.5%. Sequenced here: peripheral blood, sampled on day 0 of AZD1222 vaccination. The source of these receptors is an adult in good health.

The chain combines TRBV20-1 with TRBJ1-2, with 12 positions matching TRBD1. Per the germline V gene, CDR1 is DFQATT and CDR2 is SNEGSKA (reference sequence). There are 15 residues in the CDR3. V gave up 3 bases and J gave up 8 bases; unmatched junction bases: 10. The DNA of the CDR3 is TGCAGTGCTAGTATACCGGGACAGGGGGCCTTGGGCTACACCTTC. Amino acid sequence: CSASIPGQGALGYTF.

V usage is TRBV7-2 and J usage is TRBJ1-5; D unclear. Germline CDR1 SGHTA, CDR2 FQGNSA. V gave up 1 base and J gave up 5 bases, with 9 bases separating them. This CDR3 contains 14 residues. Written as DNA, the CDR3 is TGTGCCAGCAGCTTAGTCGGTGGGGATCAGCCCCAGCATTTT. Residues: CASSLVGGDQPQHF.

V gene TRBV6-4 combines with J gene TRBJ1-1; 8 bases match TRBD1. With V trimmed by 5 bases and J by 3 bases, 2 bases remained unmatched. CDR1 is MRHNA, CDR2 SNTAGT, per germline. The CDR3 sequence is 13 residues long. The CDR3 DNA reads as TGTGCCAGCAGTTCACAGGGGGACACTGAAGCTTTCTTT. Residues: CASSSQGDTEAFF.

This clone turned up a few times. The chain combines TRBV7-6 with TRBJ2-1, with D possibly being TRBD2 (6 bases). The CDR3 has 16 amino acids. Germline V gene data show CDR1 as SGHVS and CDR2 as FNYEAQ. Trimming took 0 bases from V and 7 from J, leaving 16 bases between them. The CDR3 is CASSLALTGVGNEQFF. The DNA for the CDR3 is TGTGCCAGCAGCTTAGCGCTAACGGGGGTGGGGAATGAGCAGTTCTTC. Complete variable domain (other parts from reference TRBV7-6 and TRBJ2-1): GAGVSQSPRYKVTKRGQDVALRCDPISGHVSLYWYRQALGQGPEFLTYFNYEAQQDKSGLPNDRFSAERPEGSISTLTIQRTEQRDSAMYRCASSLALTGVGNEQFFGPGTRLTVL.

This clone has just a few counts. The gene calls are TRBV2 and TRBJ2-7, with 11 bases fitting TRBD2. Germline trimming cut 5 bases from V and 5 bases from J; bases unmatched to any gene: 8. CDR1 and CDR2 (germline): SNHLY, FYNNEI. This CDR3 has 15 residues. CDR3 nucleotides: TGTGCCAGCAGTCCTACTAGCGGGAGAATCCACGAGCAGTACTTC. This gives the protein CASSPTSGRIHEQYF.

This chain joins TRBV2 and TRBJ2-3, with 7 bases that match TRBD1. The CDR3 extends over 12 amino acids. CDR1 and CDR2 (germline): SNHLY, FYNNEI. Germline trimming cut 6 bases from V and 7 bases from J; bases unmatched to any gene: 4. The CDR3 nucleotides are TGTGCCAGCAGAAACAGGGGATATACGCAGTATTTT. As protein: CASRNRGYTQYF.

The chain uses TRBV5-4 and TRBJ2-7; 9 bases agree with TRBD1. The CDR3 runs to 14 residues. V dropped 4 bases and J dropped 2; count of bases not matched to a gene: 4. Germline CDR1 reads SGHNT; CDR2 reads YYREEE (reference sequence). The DNA for the CDR3 is TGTGCCAGCAGCGCAGGGGACAGGGCCTACGAGCAGTACTTC. Amino acids: CASSAGDRAYEQYF.

This chain uses TRBV5-4 with TRBJ1-1, with D perhaps matching TRBD1 (6 bases). This CDR3 is 14 amino acids long. Germline CDR1 is SGHNT and CDR2 is YYREEE (reference sequence). Deletions cut 2 bases from V and 8 bases from J, with 16 bases between. Here the CDR3 DNA reads TGTGCCAGCAGCTTCGGGGGCCCCCCCATGGAAGCTTTCTTT. Translating it yields CASSFGGPPMEAFF. The full variable domain, rest sourced from reference TRBV5-4 and TRBJ1-1, is ETGVTQSPTHLIKTRGQQVTLRCSSQSGHNTVSWYQQALGQGPQFIFQYYREEENGRGNFPPRFSGLQFPNYSSELNVNALELDDSALYLCASSFGGPPMEAFFGQGTRLTVV.

The genes are TRBV19 and TRBJ2-3; TRBD1 matches at 8 bases. V lost 5 bases and J lost 4; bases outside the gene matches: 5. Germline-derived CDR1 and CDR2 are LNHDA and SQIVND (reference sequence). The CDR3 totals 14 residues. CDR3 amino acids: CASSYRDRSDTQYF. The CDR3 DNA reads TGTGCCAGTAGTTATCGGGACAGGTCAGATACGCAGTATTTT. Full variable domain (remainder filled in from reference TRBV19 and TRBJ2-3): DGGITQSPKYLFRKEGQNVTLSCEQNLNHDAMYWYRQDPGQGLRLIYYSQIVNDFQKGDIAEGYSVSREKKESFPLTVTSAQKNPTAFYLCASSYRDRSDTQYFGPGTRLTVL.

This sequence joins TRBV11-2 and TRBJ2-7, with D possibly matching TRBD2 (5 bases). Per the germline V gene, CDR1 is SGHAT and CDR2 is FQNNGV. The CDR3 consists of 15 residues. V dropped 0 bases and J dropped 7 bases, with 16 bases sitting between them. CDR3 residues: CASSLDWLLAGEQYF. The CDR3, as DNA: TGTGCCAGCAGCTTAGATTGGCTCCTAGCTGGAGAGCAGTACTTC.

The chain recombines TRBV6-2 or TRBV6-3 with TRBJ2-7, with 9 positions matching TRBD1. This CDR3 contains 15 residues. Germline loops: CDR1 MNHEY, CDR2 SVGEGT. V shed 2 bases, J shed 2 bases, and the junction held 4 bases outside the gene matches. The CDR3 loop reads CASSYGQGLTYEQYF. The CDR3 DNA follows: TGTGCCAGCAGTTACGGACAGGGGTTAACCTACGAGCAGTACTTC.

This chain's CDR3 is CASSATSLQSEAFF. CDR3 in DNA: TGCGCCAGCAGCGCTACGTCCCTCCAGTCTGAAGCTTTCTTT. V and J are TRBV5-1 and TRBJ1-1; D is ambiguous. Looked up from germline, CDR1 is SGHRS and CDR2 is YFSETQ. This CDR3 has 14 amino acids. V gave up 4 bases and J gave up 6 bases, with 16 bases separating them.

The rearrangement uses TRBV4-1 and TRBJ2-5, with D perhaps given as TRBD1 or TRBD2 (6 bases each). Germline values: CDR1 MGHRA, CDR2 YSYEKL. The CDR3 runs 16 residues. V lost 2 bases and J 5 bases, leaving 18 bases between the germline ends. CDR3 bases: TGCGCCAGCAGCCAAAACCCTACCCGGAGGGGGGAGACCCAGTACTTC. Protein product: CASSQNPTRRGETQYF.